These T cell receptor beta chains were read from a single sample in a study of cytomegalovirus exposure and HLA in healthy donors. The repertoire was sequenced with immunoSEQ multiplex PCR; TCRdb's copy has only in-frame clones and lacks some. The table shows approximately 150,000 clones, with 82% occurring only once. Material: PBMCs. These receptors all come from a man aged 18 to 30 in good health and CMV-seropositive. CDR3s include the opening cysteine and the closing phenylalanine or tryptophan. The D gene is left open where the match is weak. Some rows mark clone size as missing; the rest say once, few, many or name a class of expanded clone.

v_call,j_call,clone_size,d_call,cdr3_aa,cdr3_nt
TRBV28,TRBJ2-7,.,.,CASSLQSSYEQYF,TGTGCCAGCAGTCTCCAGTCTAGCTACGAGCAGTACTTC
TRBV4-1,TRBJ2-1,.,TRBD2,CASSQDVGVLTSNDGQFF,TGCGCCAGCAGCCAAGATGTGGGGGTCCTGACTAGCAATGATGGACAGTTCTTC
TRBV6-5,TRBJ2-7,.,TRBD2,CASSYGAGGSYEQYF,TGTGCCAGCAGTTACGGGGCGGGAGGGTCATACGAGCAGTACTTC
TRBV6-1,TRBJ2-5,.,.,CASSEVGRGRETQYF,TGTGCCAGCAGTGAAGTCGGCAGGGGTCGAGAGACCCAGTACTTC
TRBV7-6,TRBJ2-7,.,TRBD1,CASSLQGQGASEQYF,TGTGCCAGCAGCTTGCAGGGACAGGGGGCTAGCGAGCAGTACTTC
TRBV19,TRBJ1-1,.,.,CASSMGGGTEAFF,TGTGCCAGTAGTATGGGAGGGGGCACTGAAGCTTTCTTT
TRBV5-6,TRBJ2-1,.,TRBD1,CASSLTPGTANNEQFF,TGTGCCAGCAGCTTAACCCCCGGGACAGCAAACAATGAGCAGTTCTTC
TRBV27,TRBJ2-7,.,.,CASSPQGGYEQYF,TGTGCCAGCAGCCCTCAGGGTGGCTACGAGCAGTACTTC
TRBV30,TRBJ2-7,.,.,CAWSKQGDEQYF,TGTGCCTGGAGTAAACAGGGAGACGAGCAGTACTTC
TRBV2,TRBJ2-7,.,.,CASSYSYEQYF,TGTGCCAGCAGCTACAGCTACGAGCAGTACTTC
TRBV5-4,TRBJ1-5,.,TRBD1,CASSSDRGVQPQHF,TGTGCCAGCAGCTCTGACAGGGGGGTTCAGCCCCAGCATTTT
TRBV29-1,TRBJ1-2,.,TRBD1,CSVGQGAYGYTF,TGCAGCGTTGGACAGGGGGCTTATGGCTACACCTTC
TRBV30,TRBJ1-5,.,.,CAWSQGSNQPQHF,TGTGCCTGGAGTCAGGGTAGCAATCAGCCCCAGCATTTT
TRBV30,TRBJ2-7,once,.,CAWTGVSDEQYF,TGTGCCTGGACAGGGGTTTCGGACGAGCAGTACTTC
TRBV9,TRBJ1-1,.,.,CASSVEAGTEAFF,TGTGCCAGCAGCGTAGAGGCCGGGACTGAAGCTTTCTTT
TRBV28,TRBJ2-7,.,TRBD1,CASSFLGTAEELGQYF,TGTGCCAGCAGTTTCCTTGGGACAGCGGAGGAACTCGGGCAGTACTTC
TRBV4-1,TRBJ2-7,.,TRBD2,CASSQGRPGLVSYEQYF,TGCGCCAGCAGCCAGGGACGGCCGGGACTAGTGAGCTACGAGCAGTACTTC
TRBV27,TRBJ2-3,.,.,CASSPSAARGLGTDTQYF,TGTGCCAGCAGTCCCTCGGCGGCACGAGGCCTTGGCACAGATACGCAGTATTTT
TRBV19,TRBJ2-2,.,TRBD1,CASSIVSGGGTGELFF,TGTGCCAGTAGTATAGTATCAGGGGGCGGCACCGGGGAGCTGTTTTTT
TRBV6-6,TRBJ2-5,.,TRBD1,CASRGQGGETQYF,TGTGCCAGCAGAGGACAGGGAGGAGAGACCCAGTACTTC
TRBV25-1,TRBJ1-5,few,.,CARFIRNQPQHF,TGTGCCAGGTTTATCAGGAATCAGCCCCAGCATTTT
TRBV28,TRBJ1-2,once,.,CASGTQIANYGYTF,TGTGCCAGCGGAACACAGATAGCTAACTATGGCTACACCTTC
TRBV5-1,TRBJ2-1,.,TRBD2,CASRPGLAGGSSYNEQFF,TGCGCCAGCAGGCCTGGACTAGCGGGAGGGAGCTCCTACAATGAGCAGTTCTTC
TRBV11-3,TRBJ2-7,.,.,CASSPNRERGYEQYF,TGTGCCAGCAGCCCGAACAGGGAACGGGGATACGAGCAGTACTTC
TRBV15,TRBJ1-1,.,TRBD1,CATSTTGTGGMWTEAFF,TGTGCCACCAGCACAACCGGGACAGGGGGCATGTGGACTGAAGCTTTCTTT
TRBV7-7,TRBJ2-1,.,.,CASSFVLSSYNEQFF,TGTGCTAGCAGCTTCGTCCTTAGCTCCTACAATGAGCAGTTCTTC
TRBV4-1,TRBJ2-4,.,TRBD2,CASSQERTSGPIAKNIQYF,TGCGCCAGCAGCCAAGAAAGGACTAGCGGGCCTATAGCCAAAAACATTCAGTACTTC
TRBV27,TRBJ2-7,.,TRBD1,CASSDGTGGYEQYF,TGTGCCAGCAGTGACGGGACAGGGGGCTACGAGCAGTACTTC
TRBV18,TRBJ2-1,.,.,CASSPAPSYEQFF,TGTGCCAGCTCACCTGCACCGAGCTATGAGCAGTTCTTC
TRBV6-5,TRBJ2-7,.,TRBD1,CASSGPGGATYEQYF,TGTGCCAGCAGCGGGCCAGGGGGCGCGACATACGAGCAGTACTTC
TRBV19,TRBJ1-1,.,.,CASSNQGGILNTEAFF,TGTGCCAGTAGTAACCAGGGTGGAATCCTTAACACTGAAGCTTTCTTT
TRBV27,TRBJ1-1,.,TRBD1,CASRGTGTTRNEAFF,TGTGCCAGCAGAGGGACAGGGACTACAAGGAATGAAGCTTTCTTT
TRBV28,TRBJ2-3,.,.,CATRRDILTDTQYF,TGTGCCACCCGACGGGACATCCTCACAGATACGCAGTATTTT
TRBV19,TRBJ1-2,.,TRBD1,CASSFRTGSYTF,TGTGCCAGTAGTTTCCGGACAGGGAGCTACACCTTC
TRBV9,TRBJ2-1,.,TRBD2,CASSPLAGHNEQFF,TGTGCCAGCAGCCCACTAGCGGGACACAATGAGCAGTTCTTC
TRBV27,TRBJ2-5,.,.,CASSSGTALETQYF,TGTGCCAGCAGTTCCGGGACTGCGCTTGAGACCCAGTACTTC
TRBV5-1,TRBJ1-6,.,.,CASSLAGLRYNSPLHF,TGCGCCAGCAGCTTAGCAGGGTTAAGATATAATTCACCCCTCCACTTT
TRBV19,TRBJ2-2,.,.,CASHQGKAGELFF,TGTGCCAGTCATCAGGGAAAGGCCGGGGAGCTGTTTTTT
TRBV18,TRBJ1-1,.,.,CASSKGEGTEAFF,TGTGCCAGCTCGAAGGGGGAGGGCACTGAAGCTTTCTTT
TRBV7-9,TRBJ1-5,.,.,CASSPWAGENQPQHF,TGTGCCAGCAGCCCTTGGGCAGGGGAAAATCAGCCCCAGCATTTT
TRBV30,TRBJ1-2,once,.,CAWRGRQWAASTYGYTF,TGTGCCTGGAGGGGGAGGCAGTGGGCAGCTAGCACGTATGGCTACACCTTC
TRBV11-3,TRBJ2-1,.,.,CASSFLGPYNEQFF,TGTGCCAGCAGCTTCCTAGGCCCCTACAATGAGCAGTTCTTC
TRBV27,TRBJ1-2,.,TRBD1,CASSLSWTGDYGYTF,TGTGCCAGCAGTTTAAGTTGGACAGGGGACTATGGCTACACCTTC
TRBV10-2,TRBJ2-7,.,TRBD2,CSNFPWWREAYEQYF,TGTAGTAATTTTCCGTGGTGGCGGGAGGCCTACGAGCAGTACTTC
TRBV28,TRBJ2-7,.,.,CASSLTSYEQYF,TGTGCCAGCAGTCTTACTTCCTACGAGCAGTACTTC
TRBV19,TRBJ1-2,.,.,CASSTHTGGLNYGYTF,TGTGCCAGTAGTACCCATACAGGAGGGCTTAACTATGGCTACACCTTC
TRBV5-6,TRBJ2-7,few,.,CASSFIRGSYEQYF,TGTGCCAGCAGCTTCATACGGGGCTCCTACGAGCAGTACTTC
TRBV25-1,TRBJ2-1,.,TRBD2,CASSSLGAGEQFF,TGTGCCAGCTCTTCATTAGGAGCGGGAGAGCAGTTCTTC
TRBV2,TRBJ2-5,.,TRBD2,CASRFSGRETQYF,TGTGCCAGCAGGTTTAGCGGGAGAGAGACCCAGTACTTC
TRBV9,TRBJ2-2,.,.,CASSVGGTLRNTGELFF,TGTGCCAGCAGCGTAGGGGGGACATTGAGGAACACCGGGGAGCTGTTTTTT
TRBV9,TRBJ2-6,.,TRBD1,CASSTSGGAGANVLTF,TGTGCCAGCAGCACCTCAGGGGGCGCTGGGGCCAACGTCCTGACTTTC
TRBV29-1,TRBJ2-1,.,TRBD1,CSGTDREYEQFF,TGCAGCGGGACCGACAGGGAATACGAGCAGTTCTTC
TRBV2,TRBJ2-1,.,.,CASTPMAGLGSYNEQFF,TGTGCCAGCACTCCGATGGCGGGGTTGGGCTCCTACAATGAGCAGTTCTTC